These 19 T cell receptor beta chains originate from one sample sequenced in a study of blood T cell repertoires in COVID-19. Produced via immunoSEQ multiplex PCR; TCRdb's table is partial and in-frame only. This sample has about 370,000 clones; 80% to 90% occur once, and the top ten carry approximately 1%. Source material: PBMCs or T cells enriched from blood (not recorded which). The source is a man aged 18 to 30 who had recovered from COVID-19.

The V gene is TRBV29-1, the J gene TRBJ2-7, with no clear D. V was pared by 2 bases and J by 1 base, with 12 bases between. This CDR3 contains 14 residues. The V gene's germline CDR1 is SQVTM and CDR2 ANQGSEA. CDR3 region: CSVESSSESYEQYF. The CDR3 DNA follows: TGCAGCGTTGAATCTTCTTCCGAGTCCTACGAGCAGTACTTC.

The chain links TRBV6-5 to TRBJ2-1, with TRBD1 matching over 7 bases. The CDR3 has 14 amino acids. After removal of 6 bases from V and 8 bases from J, the junction contained 10 bases not matched to a gene. Looked up from germline, CDR1 is MNHEY and CDR2 is SVGAGI. CDR3 amino acids: CASRLIQGYDEQFF. The CDR3 coding sequence is TGTGCCAGCAGGTTGATACAGGGGTATGATGAGCAGTTCTTC.

This clone was seen only a few times. The V gene is TRBV5-1, the J gene TRBJ1-4, with 10 nucleotides matching TRBD1. After removal of 0 bases from V and 8 bases from J, the junction contained 7 bases not matched to a gene. Germline assignment: CDR1 SGHRS and CDR2 YFSETQ. This CDR3 contains 16 residues. The CDR3 region has the DNA TGCGCCAGCAGCTTGGGTCAGAGACAGGGGGCGGAAAAACTGTTTTTT. It yields the protein CASSLGQRQGAEKLFF.

The V call is TRBV7-9, the J call TRBJ2-1; 8 bases map to TRBD1. Trimming at V came to 5 bases and at J to 8 bases, leaving 5 bases not matched to a gene. The germline V gene has CDR1 SEHNR and CDR2 FQNEAQ (reference sequence). The CDR3 is 13 amino acids. This CDR3 is CASSATGGYEQFF. CDR3 nucleotide sequence: TGTGCCAGCAGCGCCACAGGGGGGTATGAGCAGTTCTTC. The full variable domain, in which reference TRBV7-9 and TRBJ2-1 provide the parts outside the CDR3, is DTGVSQNPRHKITKRGQNVTFRCDPISEHNRLYWYRQTLGQGPEFLTYFQNEAQLEKSRLLSDRFSAERPKGSFSTLEIQRTEQGDSAMYLCASSATGGYEQFFGPGTRLTVL.

The chain joins TRBV5-1 to TRBJ2-5; D gene uncertain. From germline, CDR1 is SGHRS and CDR2 YFSETQ. This CDR3 is built from 15 residues. V lost 1 base and J 3 bases, leaving 13 bases between the germline ends. The CDR3 region has the DNA TGCGCCAGCAGCTTGCAGGCAGAAATAAAAGAGACCCAGTACTTC. Residues: CASSLQAEIKETQYF.

The rearrangement links TRBV6-5 to TRBJ1-3, with 7 bases that match TRBD1. CDR3 length: 15 residues. Unmatched junction bases numbered 1, after V lost 2 bases and J lost 0 bases. Germline CDR1 reads MNHEY; CDR2 reads SVGAGI. CDR3 sequence: CASSYDRVSGNTIYF. The CDR3 DNA follows: TGTGCCAGCAGTTACGACAGGGTCTCTGGAAACACCATATATTTT.

This clone appeared once. The rearrangement uses TRBV9 and TRBJ2-2, with 13 positions matching TRBD2. The V and J ends lost 0 bases and 8 bases, in that order; junction bases with no gene match: 10. The CDR3 consists of 18 residues. Germline assignment: CDR1 SGDLS and CDR2 YYNGEE. CDR3 region: CASSVAPETSGRRGELFF. The CDR3 nucleotides are TGTGCCAGCAGCGTAGCCCCGGAGACTAGCGGGAGGAGGGGGGAGCTGTTTTTT.

The chain employs TRBV28 and TRBJ2-7; 8 bases line up with TRBD2. Trimming at V came to 8 bases and at J to 0 bases, leaving 6 bases not matched to a gene. The CDR3 extends over 14 amino acids. The germline CDR1 and CDR2 sequences are MDHEN and SYDVKM. The DNA of the CDR3 is TGTGCCAGCCTTAGCGGGGTTCCCTCCTACGAGCAGTACTTC. It translates to CASLSGVPSYEQYF.

The genes are TRBV18 and TRBJ1-1, with D unresolved. This CDR3 has 12 amino acids. Trimming stripped 6 bases from V and 4 bases from J, with 9 bases between. Germline-derived CDR1 and CDR2 are KGHSH and LQKENI. This CDR3 is CASSSRATEAFF. The CDR3 DNA follows: TGTGCCAGCTCGTCGAGGGCCACTGAAGCTTTCTTT. The whole variable domain, remainder taken from reference TRBV18 and TRBJ1-1, is NAGVMQNPRHLVRRRGQEARLRCSPMKGHSHVYWYRQLPEEGLKFMVYLQKENIIDESGMPKERFSAEFPKEGPSILRIQQVVRGDSAAYFCASSSRATEAFFGQGTRLTVV.

V and J are TRBV9 and TRBJ2-1; possibly TRBD2 for D (6 bases). The CDR3 has 15 residues. From germline, CDR1 is SGDLS and CDR2 YYNGEE. Trimming removed 2 bases from V and 4 bases from J, with 13 bases in between. The CDR3 nucleotides are TGTGCCAGCAGCGTCGCGGGACTGAGTTACAATGAGCAGTTCTTC. Residues: CASSVAGLSYNEQFF.

This clone appeared a single time. CDR3 coding DNA: TGCAGCGTCCCCGGACAGGGGGGTAACTATGGCTACACCTTC. Its translation is CSVPGQGGNYGYTF. This rearrangement joins TRBV29-1 to TRBJ1-2, with 10 nucleotides matching TRBD1. The length of the CDR3 is 14 residues. The germline CDR1 and CDR2 sequences are SQVTM and ANQGSEA. V trimming: 6 bases; J trimming: 1 base; junction bases outside the gene matches: 5. Together with reference TRBV29-1 and TRBJ1-2, the CDR3 gives the full variable domain: SAVISQKPSRDICQRGTSLTIQCQVDSQVTMMFWYRQQPGQSLTLIATANQGSEATYESGFVIDKFPISRPNLTFSTLTVSNMSPEDSSIYLCSVPGQGGNYGYTFGSGTRLTVV.

This sequence joins TRBV4-1 and TRBJ2-6; 9 bases line up with TRBD1. This CDR3 contains 16 residues. V gave up 6 bases and J gave up 4 bases; unmatched junction bases: 7. Per germline, CDR1 MGHRA and CDR2 YSYEKL. CDR3 residues: CASRTGQGSGANVLTF. The CDR3, as DNA: TGCGCCAGCAGAACGGGACAGGGCTCCGGGGCCAACGTCCTGACTTTC.

The chain uses TRBV29-1 and TRBJ1-2, with TRBD1 matching over 10 bases. V was pared by 5 bases and J by 1 base, with 10 bases of the junction left unmatched. The CDR3 has 16 amino acids. CDR1 is SQVTM, CDR2 ANQGSEA, per germline. CDR3 protein: CSVSRDRGFYNYGYTF. CDR3 in DNA: TGCAGCGTTAGCCGGGACAGGGGCTTCTATAACTATGGCTACACCTTC.

The chain carries TRBV27 and TRBJ2-7; a weak D match, TRBD2 (6 bases). CDR1 is MNHEY and CDR2 is SMNVEV in the germline V gene (reference sequence). Trimming shortened V by 5 bases and J by 5 bases, and 25 bases separated the two germline ends. The CDR3 has 17 amino acids. Here the CDR3 reads CASSRQGLPRTPNEQYF. In DNA, the CDR3 is TGTGCCAGCAGTCGCCAGGGACTGCCCCGCACTCCCAACGAGCAGTACTTC.

The V and J genes are TRBV28 and TRBJ1-5; D is perhaps TRBD1 (6 bases). There are 16 residues in the CDR3. V was clipped by 0 bases and J by 0 bases, with 9 bases between them. Germline lookup yields CDR1 MDHEN and CDR2 SYDVKM. The CDR3 nucleotides are TGTGCCAGCAGTTTATGGGCAGGGGTTAGCAATCAGCCCCAGCATTTT. Translated, it gives CASSLWAGVSNQPQHF.

This chain uses TRBV7-2 with TRBJ1-2, with 7 nucleotides matching TRBD1. CDR3 size: 14 residues. CDR1 is SGHTA and CDR2 is FQGNSA in the germline V gene. V lost 5 bases, J lost 8 bases, and 11 bases stayed unmatched. CDR3 amino acids: CASSQDREPRGYTF. CDR3 sequence (DNA): TGTGCCAGCAGCCAAGACAGGGAGCCGCGGGGCTACACCTTC.

The chain combines TRBV5-8 with TRBJ1-5, with 7 positions matching TRBD1. There are 14 residues in the CDR3. V gave up 4 bases and J gave up 7 bases; unmatched junction bases: 8. Germline lookup yields CDR1 SGHTS and CDR2 YDEGEE. Here the CDR3 reads CASSLRQGRQPQHF. The CDR3 DNA sequence: TGTGCCAGCAGCCTTAGACAGGGAAGACAGCCCCAGCATTTT.

This chain connects TRBV30 to TRBJ1-6; D is undetermined. Looked up from germline, CDR1 is GTSNPN and CDR2 is SVGIG (reference sequence). This CDR3 spans 15 amino acids. V lost 2 bases and J 5 bases, leaving 13 bases between the germline ends. The CDR3 DNA sequence: TGTGCCTGGAGTCCCCCGGGGTCGGATAATTCACCCCTCCACTTT. This codes for CAWSPPGSDNSPLHF.

J is TRBJ1-4 and V is TRBV28; 8 positions match TRBD1. Trimming cost V 4 bases and J 10 bases; bases outside gene matches: 5. The CDR3 is 13 amino acids. Per germline, CDR1 MDHEN and CDR2 SYDVKM. The CDR3 loop reads CASSSQGAGKLFF. In DNA, the CDR3 is TGTGCCAGCAGTTCCCAGGGGGCCGGAAAACTGTTTTTT.